The 14 T cell receptor beta chains below were found in one sample sequenced in a study of T cell repertoires in cytomegalovirus infection. TCRdb reprocessed the reads via MiXCR and lists one record per CDR3 protein. The sample includes under 50,000 distinct CDR3 sequences, over 20% seen only once; the top ten take 70% to 90%. Antigens of these TCRs are unknown. Material: CD8+ T cells from cultured PBMCs, obtained from culture after CMV antigen stimulation. The receptors derive from a human donor in good health (CMV status not recorded). Some clones in this sample may be carry-over from other donors' samples.

This clonotype was seen more than once but under ten times. V usage is TRBV12-3 or TRBV12-4 and J usage is TRBJ2-7, with a possible D match to TRBD2 (5 bases). V gave up 6 bases and J gave up 3 bases, with 9 bases separating them. This CDR3 comprises 12 residues. DNA of the CDR3: TGTGCCAGCAGCATCGGAGGCTACGAGCAGTACTTC. Protein product: CASSIGGYEQYF.

The chain recombines TRBV7-8 with TRBJ2-5; 9 bases fit TRBD2. Germline-derived CDR1 and CDR2 are SGHVS and FQNEAQ. The junction had 13 bases not matched to a gene; V was cut back by 5 bases and J by 3 bases. The CDR3 covers 17 residues. CDR3 bases: TGTGCCAGCAGCCTACTTTTAGCGGGAGTAATGGAAGAGACCCAGTACTTC. This sequence encodes CASSLLLAGVMEETQYF.

This clonotype was picked up many times. This chain uses TRBV12-3 or TRBV12-4 with TRBJ2-1, with 8 nucleotides matching TRBD2. The CDR3 sequence is 15 residues long. V lost 6 bases to trimming and J lost 7 bases; unmatched junction nucleotides: 11. The CDR3 protein is CASSPPSGLWNEQFF. CDR3 nucleotides: TGTGCCAGCAGCCCTCCTAGCGGGTTGTGGAATGAGCAGTTCTTC.

This clonotype was seen only a few times. This sequence joins TRBV19 and TRBJ1-5, with a possible D match to TRBD1 (5 bases). This CDR3 is 14 amino acids long. The germline gives CDR1 LNHDA, CDR2 SQIVND (reference sequence). Trimming pared 9 bases from V and 3 bases from J, leaving 15 bases between. CDR3: CARPGASNNQPQHF. As DNA, the CDR3 is TGTGCCAGACCCGGGGCGTCTAACAATCAGCCCCAGCATTTT.

This clonotype was seen only a few times. The rearrangement uses TRBV7-2 and TRBJ2-1; no definite D call. The CDR3 spans 14 residues. The germline V gene encodes CDR1 SGHTA and CDR2 FQGNSA. V lost 5 bases, J lost 5 bases, and 13 bases lay in between. CDR3 sequence (DNA): TGTGCCAGCAGCAAAATCGACAAGCACAATGAGCAGTTCTTC. Translated, it gives CASSKIDKHNEQFF.

This rearrangement joins TRBV27 to TRBJ2-1; the D is unclear. Deletions cut 3 bases from V and 0 bases from J, with 6 bases between. Germline V gene lookup returns CDR1 MNHEY and CDR2 SMNVEV (reference sequence). The CDR3 consists of 14 residues. CDR3 amino acids: CASSFGSSYNEQFF. For the CDR3, the DNA is TGTGCCAGCAGTTTTGGTAGCTCCTACAATGAGCAGTTCTTC.

This clonotype was seen a few times. This chain links TRBV6-5 with TRBJ1-5; the D gene is possibly TRBD1 (5 bases). Germline CDR1 and CDR2: MNHEY and SVGAGI. V gave up 5 bases and J gave up 2 bases, with 10 bases separating them. The CDR3 totals 14 residues. The CDR3 protein is CASSGGIGNQPQHF. The CDR3 DNA follows: TGTGCCAGCAGTGGGGGTATCGGCAATCAGCCCCAGCATTTT.

The chain joins TRBV27 to TRBJ1-2; possible D gene TRBD1, 5 bases. This CDR3 is 12 amino acids long. V was cut by 8 bases and J by 8 bases, with 15 bases left in between. Germline-derived CDR1 and CDR2 are MNHEY and SMNVEV (reference sequence). The chain's CDR3 is CASFRDSLGYTF. As DNA, the CDR3 is TGTGCCAGCTTCAGGGATTCTCTAGGCTACACCTTC.

The chain uses TRBV28 and TRBJ2-2, with 7 positions matching TRBD1. V shed 5 bases and J 7 bases; nucleotides not matched to a gene: 4. Germline V CDR1 and CDR2: MDHEN, SYDVKM. This CDR3 spans 13 amino acids. CDR3 nucleotide sequence: TGTGCCAGCAGTCAAACAGGGGTCGGGGAGCTGTTTTTT. This codes for CASSQTGVGELFF.

The rearrangement uses TRBV28 and TRBJ2-7, with 7 bases that match TRBD2. CDR1 and CDR2 (germline): MDHEN, SYDVKM. There are 14 residues in the CDR3. V lost 4 bases, J lost 5 bases, and 8 bases stayed unmatched. CDR3 loop: CASSSGEGLNEQYF. CDR3 nucleotide sequence: TGTGCCAGCAGTTCGGGGGAGGGCCTTAACGAGCAGTACTTC.

This clonotype occurred a few times. J is TRBJ2-7 and V is TRBV2, with D maybe TRBD1 (7 bases). Looked up from germline, CDR1 is SNHLY and CDR2 is FYNNEI. This CDR3 region has 16 residues. The V gene lost 4 bases and the J gene lost 4 bases, with 20 bases spanning the gap. The DNA of the CDR3 is TGTGCCAGCAGTGGGAGCCGGCAGGGGGGCGGATACGAGCAGTACTTC. Its translation: CASSGSRQGGGYEQYF. The variable domain in full, completed from reference TRBV2 and TRBJ2-7, reads EPEVTQTPSHQVTQMGQEVILRCVPISNHLYFYWYRQILGQKVEFLVSFYNNEISEKSEIFDDQFSVERPDGSNFTLKIRSTKLEDSAMYFCASSGSRQGGGYEQYFGPGTRLTVT.

This chain links TRBV5-4 with TRBJ1-2; possibly TRBD1 for D (6 bases). This CDR3 contains 16 residues. CDR1 is SGHNT, CDR2 YYREEE, per germline (reference sequence). V gave up 4 bases and J gave up 3 bases, with 19 bases separating them. As DNA, the CDR3 is TGTGCCAGCAGCCCCTTAATAGGGGGTGCAGACTATGGCTACACCTTC. Its protein is CASSPLIGGADYGYTF.

The V call is TRBV6-1, the J call TRBJ2-1; D remains ambiguous. The CDR3 covers 11 residues. V dropped 4 bases and J dropped 8 bases, with 6 bases sitting between them. The V gene's germline CDR1 is MNHNS and CDR2 SASEGT. The CDR3 coding sequence is TGTGCCAGCAGTGCCAGTTATGAGCAGTTCTTC. Translating gives CASSASYEQFF.

This clonotype was recorded at least ten times. The chain joins TRBV28 to TRBJ2-3, with 7 bases lining up with TRBD2. With 3 bases clipped from V and 4 bases from J, the junction kept 10 bases outside the gene matches. Germline V CDR1 and CDR2: MDHEN, SYDVKM. The CDR3 covers 16 residues. Here the CDR3 DNA reads TGTGCCAGCAGTTTGCGGGGAGGGTCGTGGGCAGATACGCAGTATTTT. It encodes CASSLRGGSWADTQYF.